What follows are 28 T cell receptor beta chains derived from one specimen sequenced in a study of immune evolution from preneoplasia to lung adenocarcinoma. Using immunoSEQ multiplex PCR, the repertoire was profiled, and TCRdb retains in-frame clones only, with some absent. The sample holds roughly 21,000 clones, roughly 80% seen once. The material sequenced was FFPE invasive lung adenocarcinoma tissue. The receptor source for this set is a person in their sixties or seventies with lung adenocarcinoma.

In this sample, this clone turned up once. The chain has TRBV30 and TRBJ2-7, with a possible D match to TRBD1 (5 bases). Germline V gene data show CDR1 as GTSNPN and CDR2 as SVGIG (reference sequence). The CDR3 is 14 amino acids. Trimming stripped 0 bases from V and 2 bases from J, with 11 bases between. CDR3 region: CAWSVGAVPYEQYF. The CDR3 DNA sequence: TGTGCCTGGAGTGTAGGGGCAGTTCCCTACGAGCAGTACTTC.

In DNA form, the CDR3 reads TGTGCCAGTAGTAGTTCGTTTAGCGGGGCAACCTACAATGAGCAGTTCTTC. Translation: CASSSSFSGATYNEQFF. The chain uses TRBV19 and TRBJ2-1, with 8 bases identical to TRBD2. The CDR3 extends over 17 amino acids. The germline CDR1 and CDR2 sequences are LNHDA and SQIVND (reference sequence). With 4 bases clipped from V and 2 bases from J, the junction kept 10 bases outside the gene matches.

The V gene is TRBV4-1, the J gene TRBJ1-2; a weak D match, TRBD1 (5 bases). Germline V lookup: CDR1 MGHRA, CDR2 YSYEKL. The CDR3 contains 14 residues. V lost 1 base, J lost 2 bases, and 8 bases lay in between. CDR3 nucleotides: TGCGCCAGCAGCCAAGGACAGAAAAACTATGGCTACACCTTC. Translated: CASSQGQKNYGYTF.

The chain links TRBV19 to TRBJ1-5; D uncertain. CDR1 LNHDA and CDR2 SQIVND come from the germline V gene (reference sequence). There are 12 residues in the CDR3. V gave up 7 bases and J gave up 3 bases, with 7 bases separating them. The CDR3, as DNA: TGTGCCAGTAACCACTACAATCAGCCCCAGCATTTT. It translates to CASNHYNQPQHF.

This clone appeared a single time. The chain combines TRBV11-3 with TRBJ2-1; D uncertain. The germline V gene encodes CDR1 SGHNT and CDR2 YENEEA. V was shortened by 5 bases and J by 6 bases, with 5 bases between the two germline ends. The CDR3 is 11 amino acids. CDR3 in amino acids: CASSLANEQFF. DNA of the CDR3: TGTGCCAGCAGCCTCGCCAATGAGCAGTTCTTC.

This clone was recorded a few times. This chain connects TRBV5-1 to TRBJ2-7; weak D call: TRBD2 (6 bases). The V gene's germline CDR1 is SGHRS and CDR2 YFSETQ. The V gene lost 3 bases and the J gene lost 2 bases, with 9 bases spanning the gap. The CDR3 contains 13 residues. The CDR3 nucleotides read TGCGCCAGCAGCTATAGCGGAACCTACGAGCAGTACTTC. Encoded protein: CASSYSGTYEQYF.

This clone was picked up a small number of times. V gene TRBV4-2 combines with J gene TRBJ2-1; 11 bases match TRBD2. With V trimmed by 0 bases and J by 9 bases, 4 bases remained unmatched. Germline V lookup: CDR1 LGHNA, CDR2 YNFKEQ. This CDR3 is 15 amino acids long. The CDR3 coding sequence is TGTGCCAGCAGCCAAGAACTAGCGGGAGATCGTGAGCAGTTCTTC. This codes for CASSQELAGDREQFF.

This clone appeared a single time. CDR3 in amino acids: CASSFGQSYEQYF. CDR3 coding DNA: TGTGCCAGCAGCTTCGGACAGAGCTACGAGCAGTACTTC. This chain connects TRBV7-2 to TRBJ2-7; a possible D gene is TRBD1 (6 bases). The ends were cut back, 3 bases at V and 3 bases at J, with 9 bases in the middle. CDR3 size: 13 residues. Germline V gene data show CDR1 as SGHTA and CDR2 as FQGNSA.

Only a few counts were recorded for this clone. The CDR3 spells CASSSRDGYEQYF. DNA of the CDR3: TGCGCCAGCAGCTCGAGGGACGGGTACGAGCAGTACTTC. V is TRBV5-1 and J is TRBJ2-7; D may correspond to TRBD1 or TRBD2 (5 bases each). Trimming took 3 bases from V and 4 from J, leaving 11 bases between them. There are 13 residues in the CDR3. Germline V gives CDR1 SGHRS, CDR2 YFSETQ. Complete variable domain (other parts from reference TRBV5-1 and TRBJ2-7): KAGVTQTPRYLIKTRGQQVTLSCSPISGHRSVSWYQQTPGQGLQFLFEYFSETQRNKGNFPGRFSGRQFSNSRSEMNVSTLELGDSALYLCASSSRDGYEQYFGPGTRLTVT.

This chain connects TRBV18 to TRBJ1-1, with D hard to call. The CDR3 runs to 14 residues. Germline CDR1 reads KGHSH; CDR2 reads LQKENI. Trimming stripped 3 bases from V and 1 base from J, with 9 bases between. Here the CDR3 DNA reads TGTGCCAGCTCACCGTCCTCCCGGAACACTGAAGCTTTCTTT. It yields the protein CASSPSSRNTEAFF.

This chain links TRBV21-1 with TRBJ1-1; the table's TRBD1 call for D was not verified on the DNA. TRBV21-1 is termed a pseudogene. The CDR3 consists of 13 residues. The CDR3 DNA is TGTGCCAGCAGCAAAGGCAGGGTCGCTGAAGCTTTCTTT. Translating it yields CASSKGRVAEAFF.

Notes on this clone: One end of the junction varies from germline; a read error may be responsible. The J gene is TRBJ2-7, the V gene TRBV11-2, with D unresolved. The CDR3 has 15 residues. Germline V gene data show CDR1 as SGHAT and CDR2 as FQNNGV. The CDR3 here is CASSLERQTSYEQYF. The CDR3 DNA reads as TGTGCCAGCAGCCTAGAACGGCAGACCTCCTACGAGCAGTACTTC. The full variable domain, its missing parts supplied by reference TRBV11-2 and TRBJ2-7, is EAGVAQSPRYKIIEKRQSVAFWCNPISGHATLYWYQQILGQGPKLLIQFQNNGVVDDSQLPKDRFSAERLKGVDSTLKIQPAKLEDSAVYLCASSLERQTSYEQYFGPGTRLTVT.

This chain joins TRBV11-3 and TRBJ2-7; possibly TRBD2 for D (5 bases). CDR1 is SGHNT and CDR2 is YENEEA in the germline V gene. This CDR3 has 11 residues. V was shortened by 5 bases and J by 6 bases, with 8 bases between the two germline ends. The CDR3 nucleotides are TGTGCCAGCAGCAGCGGTTTCGAGCAGTACTTC. Amino acids: CASSSGFEQYF.

The chain carries TRBV5-1 and TRBJ1-2; D not resolved. The germline gives CDR1 SGHRS, CDR2 YFSETQ. Trimming stripped 3 bases from V and 0 bases from J, with 9 bases between. There are 14 residues in the CDR3. In DNA form, the CDR3 reads TGCGCCAGCAGCTATGAATCAGCTAACTATGGCTACACCTTC. It is translated as CASSYESANYGYTF. Based on the CDR3 plus reference TRBV5-1 and TRBJ1-2, the full variable domain is KAGVTQTPRYLIKTRGQQVTLSCSPISGHRSVSWYQQTPGQGLQFLFEYFSETQRNKGNFPGRFSGRQFSNSRSEMNVSTLELGDSALYLCASSYESANYGYTFGSGTRLTVV.

A remark on this clone: Just one base apart from a much larger clone, this may be a read error. Other DNA variants within this sample encode the same CDR3. V is TRBV6-5 and J is TRBJ2-2; 11 nucleotides align to TRBD2. The V segment lost 9 bases and the J segment 7 bases; nucleotides outside the gene matches: 10. The CDR3 runs to 15 residues. CDR1 is MNHEY, CDR2 SVGAGI, per germline. This CDR3 is CASSTGTSGHGELFF. CDR3 nucleotides: TGTGCCAGTAGTACCGGGACTAGCGGTCACGGGGAGCTGTTTTTT.

The CDR3 region is CASSQVDRPEKLFF. The DNA of the CDR3 is TGCGCCAGCAGCCAAGTGGACAGGCCTGAAAAACTGTTTTTT. This chain connects TRBV4-1 to TRBJ1-4; 7 positions agree with TRBD1. Trimming removed 1 base from V and 7 bases from J; junction bases left unmatched: 3. CDR1 is MGHRA, CDR2 YSYEKL, per germline. The CDR3 has 14 amino acids.

The chain uses TRBV9 and TRBJ2-5; no definite D call. CDR3 length equals 15 residues. Germline V CDR1 and CDR2: SGDLS, YYNGEE. With 3 bases removed from V and 4 bases from J, the gap between germline ends came to 16 bases. In DNA form, the CDR3 reads TGTGCCAGCAGCGCCCAAGGGCAAAGTGGAGAGACCCAGTACTTC. Amino acid sequence: CASSAQGQSGETQYF. The whole variable domain, filled in from reference TRBV9 and TRBJ2-5, reads DSGVTQTPKHLITATGQRVTLRCSPRSGDLSVYWYQQSLDQGLQFLIQYYNGEERAKGNILERFSAQQFPDLHSELNLSSLELGDSALYFCASSAQGQSGETQYFGPGTRLLVL.

The chain joins TRBV20-1 to TRBJ2-7; D remains ambiguous. The V gene's germline CDR1 is DFQATT and CDR2 SNEGSKA (reference sequence). The CDR3 covers 11 residues. V lost 4 bases and J 1 base, leaving 5 bases between the germline ends. The CDR3 spells CSATRSYEQYF. The CDR3 nucleotides are TGCAGTGCTACTCGATCCTACGAGCAGTACTTC.

This clone was picked up one time. The chain carries TRBV30 and TRBJ2-7, with D tentatively TRBD1 or TRBD2 (5 bases each). The V gene lost 3 bases and the J gene lost 3 bases, with 15 bases spanning the gap. The CDR3 extends over 14 amino acids. Germline V gene sequence: CDR1 GTSNPN, CDR2 SVGIG (reference sequence). CDR3 region: CAWRSGGGFYEQYF. The CDR3 nucleotides are TGTGCCTGGAGGTCTGGGGGTGGTTTCTACGAGCAGTACTTC.

This clone was seen a handful of times. The chain has TRBV6-5 and TRBJ2-1; 7 bases agree with TRBD1. The CDR3 runs to 13 residues. The trim removed 6 bases at V and 7 bases at J, leaving 6 bases unmatched. Germline-derived CDR1 and CDR2 are MNHEY and SVGAGI. CDR3 in amino acids: CASRSSRGNEQFF. CDR3 DNA sequence: TGTGCCAGCAGATCCTCCAGGGGGAATGAGCAGTTCTTC.

The CDR3 sequence is CAPTTACATGFRYTF. The CDR3 coding sequence is TGTGCCCCAACCACCGCTTGTGCAACAGGTTTTAGGTATACCTTC. The gene calls are TRBV15 and TRBJ1-2; a possible D gene is TRBD1 (5 bases). From germline, CDR1 is LNHNV and CDR2 YYDKDF (reference sequence). The CDR3 spans 15 residues. Between the trimmed V and J ends, which lost 11 bases and 14 bases, there was a span of 33 bases.

The genes are TRBV5-1 and TRBJ2-5; possible D gene TRBD2, 5 bases. V dropped 5 bases and J dropped 5 bases, with 19 bases sitting between them. Germline lookup yields CDR1 SGHRS and CDR2 YFSETQ. The CDR3 contains 15 residues. CDR3 loop: CASRWEFGVLETQYF. The CDR3 bases are TGCGCCAGCAGGTGGGAGTTCGGGGTTTTGGAGACCCAGTACTTC.

CDR3 residues: CASRSWSRGPNTIYF. The CDR3 DNA reads TGTGCCAGCAGAAGTTGGTCGAGGGGGCCTAACACCATATATTTT. The chain recombines TRBV6-5 with TRBJ1-3, with 7 bases fitting TRBD1. Looked up from germline, CDR1 is MNHEY and CDR2 is SVGAGI. Trimming removed 6 bases from V and 7 bases from J; junction bases left unmatched: 12. This CDR3 is built from 15 residues.

The chain carries TRBV4-1 and TRBJ1-1, with D perhaps TRBD1 (6 bases). This CDR3 is 17 amino acids long. V shed 3 bases and J shed 1 base, with 18 bases lying between them. Germline CDR1 and CDR2: MGHRA and YSYEKL. The CDR3: CASSHLPGVRGNTEAFF. CDR3 DNA: TGCGCCAGCAGCCACCTCCCGGGGGTCAGGGGGAACACTGAAGCTTTCTTT.

The chain has TRBV10-2 and TRBJ1-2, with D possibly matching TRBD1 (5 bases). Per the germline V gene, CDR1 is WSHSY and CDR2 is SAAADI. CDR3 length: 15 amino acids. Trimming shortened V by 2 bases and J by 8 bases, and 18 bases separated the two germline ends. The CDR3 DNA sequence: TGCGCCAGCAGTGAGGGGGGAGGAGGGAGAGGCGGCTACACCTTC. Translating it yields CASSEGGGGRGGYTF.

This clone showed up just a few times. The chain combines TRBV30 with TRBJ2-2, with 7 bases that match TRBD2. This CDR3 contains 15 residues. Germline loops: CDR1 GTSNPN, CDR2 SVGIG (reference sequence). Losses at the gene ends were 8 bases for V and 2 bases for J; bases not matched to a gene: 11. The CDR3 region has the DNA TGTGCCCGCGGACCGACTAGCCTAAACACCGGGGAGCTGTTTTTT. It is translated as CARGPTSLNTGELFF.

This chain connects TRBV7-9 to TRBJ1-5; 8 bases map to TRBD1. The CDR3 has 15 amino acids. With 5 bases clipped from V and 5 bases from J, the junction kept 8 bases outside the gene matches. Germline CDR1 is SEHNR and CDR2 is FQNEAQ (reference sequence). CDR3 residues: CASSLGQGSHQPQHF. The CDR3 DNA follows: TGTGCCAGCAGCCTCGGACAGGGTTCACATCAGCCCCAGCATTTT.

This clone was counted only a few times. The chain is built from TRBV18 and TRBJ2-1; D not resolved. V was pared by 3 bases and J by 9 bases, with 15 bases between. The CDR3 runs 14 residues. CDR1 and CDR2 from the germline V gene are KGHSH and LQKENI. The chain's CDR3 is CASSPLSNIAEQFF. The CDR3 DNA follows: TGTGCCAGCTCACCCTTGTCGAATATAGCTGAGCAGTTCTTC.